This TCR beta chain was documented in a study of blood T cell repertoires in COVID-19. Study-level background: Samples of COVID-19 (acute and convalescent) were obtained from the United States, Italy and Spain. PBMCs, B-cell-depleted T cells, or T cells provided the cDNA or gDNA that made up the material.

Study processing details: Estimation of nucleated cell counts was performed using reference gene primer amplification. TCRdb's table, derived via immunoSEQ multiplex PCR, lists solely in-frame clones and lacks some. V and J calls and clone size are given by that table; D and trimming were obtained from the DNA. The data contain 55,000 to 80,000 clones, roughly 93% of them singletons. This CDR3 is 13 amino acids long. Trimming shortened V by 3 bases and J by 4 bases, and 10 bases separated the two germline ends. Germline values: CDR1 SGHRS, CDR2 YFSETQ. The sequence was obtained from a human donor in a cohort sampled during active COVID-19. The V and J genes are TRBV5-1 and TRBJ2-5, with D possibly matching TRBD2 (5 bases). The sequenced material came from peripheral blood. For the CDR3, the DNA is TGCGCCAGCAGCTACGACTACTTAGAGACCCAGTACTTC. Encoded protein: CASSYDYLETQYF.